The rows below give T cell receptor beta chains drawn from one sample of a study of T-cell reconstitution after alpha-beta-depleted transplantation in children. TCRdb independently ran MiXCR on the PCR reads; one entry per CDR3 protein. The sample consists of some 520,000 distinct CDR3 sequences, around a third of them appearing once. Sample: PBMCs from the stem cell graft donor, taken from the stem cell graft. These receptors were obtained from a human donor who donated a stem cell graft to a child with aplastic anemia. CDR3s include the opening cysteine and the closing phenylalanine or tryptophan. A D gene is named only where the DNA matches it firmly. Expanded clones are given a class, and other clones once, few, many or no size at all.

CDR3 protein: CSALESKGAFYQPQHF
CDR3 DNA: TGCAGTGCTCTAGAGAGTAAAGGGGCCTTTTATCAGCCCCAGCATTTT
V gene: TRBV20-1
clone size: .
D gene: .
J gene: TRBJ1-5

CDR3 protein: CASSLPSAGGYNEQFF
CDR3 DNA: TGTGCCAGCAGTCTCCCATCAGCGGGAGGGTACAATGAGCAGTTCTTC
V gene: TRBV27
clone size: .
D gene: TRBD2
J gene: TRBJ2-1

CDR3 protein: CASSYTGGLGETQYF
CDR3 DNA: TGTGCCAGCAGTTACACAGGGGGGCTGGGAGAGACCCAGTACTTC
V gene: TRBV12-3/TRBV12-4
clone size: few
D gene: TRBD1
J gene: TRBJ2-5

CDR3 protein: CSARDPSGSGYEQYF
CDR3 DNA: TGCAGTGCTAGAGATCCTAGCGGGAGCGGGTACGAGCAGTACTTC
V gene: TRBV20-1
clone size: .
D gene: TRBD2
J gene: TRBJ2-7

CDR3 protein: CSVDDSGFGETQYF
CDR3 DNA: TGCAGCGTTGATGATTCCGGGTTTGGGGAGACCCAGTACTTC
V gene: TRBV29-1
clone size: many
D gene: .
J gene: TRBJ2-5

CDR3 protein: CASSLSGSLTQYF
CDR3 DNA: TGTGCCAGCAGCCTCAGCGGGAGCTTGACCCAGTACTTC
V gene: TRBV11-2
clone size: .
D gene: TRBD2
J gene: TRBJ2-5

CDR3 protein: CSASTGTGNTIYF
CDR3 DNA: TGCAGTGCTTCCACAGGGACTGGAAACACCATATATTTT
V gene: TRBV20-1
clone size: few
D gene: .
J gene: TRBJ1-3

CDR3 protein: CASSQTAGTGYGYTF
CDR3 DNA: TGCGCCAGCAGCCAGACTGCCGGGACAGGGTATGGCTACACCTTC
V gene: TRBV4-3
clone size: .
D gene: TRBD1
J gene: TRBJ1-2

CDR3 protein: CASSKLGRNNEKLFF
CDR3 DNA: TGTGCCAGCAGCAAATTGGGGCGTAACAATGAAAAACTGTTTTTT
V gene: TRBV21-1
clone size: few
D gene: .
J gene: TRBJ1-4

CDR3 protein: CASSATGSYEQYF
CDR3 DNA: TGTGCCAGCAGCGCGACAGGATCCTACGAGCAGTACTTC
V gene: TRBV12-3/TRBV12-4
clone size: few
D gene: .
J gene: TRBJ2-7

CDR3 protein: CASSLSASLIQPQHF
CDR3 DNA: TGTGCCAGCAGTTTATCGGCTTCCTTAATTCAGCCCCAGCATTTT
V gene: TRBV27
clone size: .
D gene: .
J gene: TRBJ1-5

CDR3 protein: CASSLDPGQIYEQYF
CDR3 DNA: TGCGCCAGCAGCTTGGACCCGGGACAGATCTACGAGCAGTACTTC
V gene: TRBV5-1
clone size: few
D gene: TRBD1
J gene: TRBJ2-7

CDR3 protein: CASSYSRQASEAFF
CDR3 DNA: TGTGCCAGCAGTTACTCGAGACAGGCAAGTGAAGCTTTCTTT
V gene: TRBV6-5
clone size: few
D gene: .
J gene: TRBJ1-1

CDR3 protein: CASSLAPVTYNEQFF
CDR3 DNA: TGTGCCAGCAGCTTAGCTCCCGTTACCTACAATGAGCAGTTCTTC
V gene: TRBV7-2
clone size: .
D gene: .
J gene: TRBJ2-1

CDR3 protein: CASSSSGGVYGYTF
CDR3 DNA: TGTGCCAGCAGCTCCTCCGGTGGAGTCTATGGCTACACCTTC
V gene: TRBV7-2
clone size: few
D gene: .
J gene: TRBJ1-2

CDR3 protein: CASSQGGDSYEQYF
CDR3 DNA: TGTGCCAGCAGCCAAGGCGGGGACTCTTACGAGCAGTACTTC
V gene: TRBV4-2
clone size: .
D gene: .
J gene: TRBJ2-7

CDR3 protein: CASSLAGASYNEQFF
CDR3 DNA: TGTGCCAGCAGTTTAGCGGGAGCCTCCTACAATGAGCAGTTCTTC
V gene: TRBV6-4
clone size: many
D gene: TRBD2
J gene: TRBJ2-1

CDR3 protein: CASSIAGTIHNEQFF
CDR3 DNA: TGTGCCAGTAGTATAGCCGGGACTATTCACAATGAGCAGTTCTTC
V gene: TRBV19
clone size: .
D gene: TRBD2
J gene: TRBJ2-1

CDR3 protein: CASSSGRRGEQFF
CDR3 DNA: TGTGCCAGTAGTAGTGGCAGACGGGGTGAGCAGTTCTTC
V gene: TRBV19
clone size: few
D gene: .
J gene: TRBJ2-1

CDR3 protein: CASSSLTTPGEETQYF
CDR3 DNA: TGTGCCAGCAGTTCCCTGACAACGCCGGGGGAGGAGACCCAGTACTTC
V gene: TRBV27
clone size: once
D gene: .
J gene: TRBJ2-5

CDR3 protein: CASSLDDNTQYF
CDR3 DNA: TGTGCCAGCAGCTTAGATGACAATACGCAGTACTTC
V gene: TRBV11-2
clone size: few
D gene: .
J gene: TRBJ2-7

CDR3 protein: CASSLEFDPSYNEQFF
CDR3 DNA: TGTGCCAGCAGCTTAGAGTTTGACCCCTCCTACAATGAGCAGTTCTTC
V gene: TRBV7-7
clone size: .
D gene: .
J gene: TRBJ2-1

CDR3 protein: CAIRATNTGELFF
CDR3 DNA: TGTGCCATTCGAGCTACGAACACCGGGGAGCTGTTTTTT
V gene: TRBV28
clone size: .
D gene: .
J gene: TRBJ2-2

CDR3 protein: CASSLWIFVYNEQFF
CDR3 DNA: TGTGCCAGCAGCTTGTGGATATTCGTCTACAATGAGCAGTTCTTC
V gene: TRBV5-8
clone size: .
D gene: .
J gene: TRBJ2-1

CDR3 protein: CASSPSGTGDIQYF
CDR3 DNA: TGTGCCAGCAGTCCCAGCGGGACAGGGGATATTCAGTACTTC
V gene: TRBV25-1
clone size: many
D gene: TRBD1
J gene: TRBJ2-4

CDR3 protein: CASSLNSHEQYF
CDR3 DNA: TGTGCCAGCAGCTTAAACAGTCACGAGCAGTACTTC
V gene: TRBV7-2
clone size: few
D gene: .
J gene: TRBJ2-7

CDR3 protein: CASRPLAGEGADTQYF
CDR3 DNA: TGTGCCAGCAGACCCTTAGCGGGAGAAGGAGCAGATACGCAGTATTTT
V gene: TRBV12-3/TRBV12-4
clone size: .
D gene: TRBD2
J gene: TRBJ2-3

CDR3 protein: CASSFETGMNTEAFF
CDR3 DNA: TGTGCCAGCAGTTTCGAGACAGGGATGAACACTGAAGCTTTCTTT
V gene: TRBV12-3/TRBV12-4
clone size: few
D gene: TRBD1
J gene: TRBJ1-1

CDR3 protein: CSARERGRSNQPQHF
CDR3 DNA: TGCAGTGCTAGAGAAAGGGGCAGGAGCAATCAGCCCCAGCATTTT
V gene: TRBV20-1
clone size: .
D gene: .
J gene: TRBJ1-5

CDR3 protein: CASSLPDRANTQYF
CDR3 DNA: TGCGCCAGCAGCTTGCCGGACAGGGCTAATACGCAGTATTTT
V gene: TRBV5-1
clone size: .
D gene: TRBD1
J gene: TRBJ2-3

CDR3 protein: CASSHRQDSTDTQYF
CDR3 DNA: TGTGCCAGCAGCCACCGACAGGACAGCACAGATACGCAGTATTTT
V gene: TRBV12-3/TRBV12-4
clone size: .
D gene: .
J gene: TRBJ2-3

CDR3 protein: CASRTLAGNDNEQFF
CDR3 DNA: TGCGCCAGCCGCACCCTAGCGGGGAACGACAATGAGCAGTTCTTC
V gene: TRBV5-1
clone size: .
D gene: TRBD2
J gene: TRBJ2-1

CDR3 protein: CAWSVLGGLQPQHF
CDR3 DNA: TGTGCCTGGAGTGTACTGGGGGGCTTGCAGCCCCAGCATTTT
V gene: TRBV30
clone size: .
D gene: .
J gene: TRBJ1-5

CDR3 protein: CSVEDHGGGDGYTF
CDR3 DNA: TGCAGCGTTGAAGACCACGGAGGGGGCGATGGCTACACCTTC
V gene: TRBV29-1
clone size: .
D gene: TRBD1
J gene: TRBJ1-2

CDR3 protein: CSVERANEKLFF
CDR3 DNA: TGCAGCGTTGAAAGAGCTAATGAAAAACTGTTTTTT
V gene: TRBV29-1
clone size: .
D gene: .
J gene: TRBJ1-4

CDR3 protein: CSASSSGREARYTQYF
CDR3 DNA: TGCAGTGCTAGCTCTAGCGGGAGAGAGGCACGGTATACGCAGTATTTT
V gene: TRBV20-1
clone size: .
D gene: TRBD2
J gene: TRBJ2-3

CDR3 protein: CASSTPGGGSYNEQFF
CDR3 DNA: TGTGCCAGCAGCACCCCAGGGGGCGGCTCCTACAATGAGCAGTTCTTC
V gene: TRBV7-3
clone size: .
D gene: TRBD1
J gene: TRBJ2-1

CDR3 protein: CASSVLAKVNEQFF
CDR3 DNA: TGTGCCAGCAGTGTACTAGCAAAGGTAAATGAGCAGTTCTTC
V gene: TRBV6-2/TRBV6-3
clone size: .
D gene: .
J gene: TRBJ2-1

CDR3 protein: CASSLQGEGDQPQHF
CDR3 DNA: TGTGCCAGTAGTCTCCAGGGGGAGGGAGATCAGCCCCAGCATTTT
V gene: TRBV19
clone size: .
D gene: TRBD1
J gene: TRBJ1-5